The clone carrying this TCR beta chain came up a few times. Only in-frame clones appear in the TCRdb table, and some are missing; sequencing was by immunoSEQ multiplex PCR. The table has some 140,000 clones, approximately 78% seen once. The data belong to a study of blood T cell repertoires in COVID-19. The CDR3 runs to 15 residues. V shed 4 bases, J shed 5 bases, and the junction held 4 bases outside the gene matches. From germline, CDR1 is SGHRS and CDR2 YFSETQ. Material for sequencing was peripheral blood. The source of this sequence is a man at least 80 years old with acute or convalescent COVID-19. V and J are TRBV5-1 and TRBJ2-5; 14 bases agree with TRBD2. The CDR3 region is CASSPRLAGGETQYF. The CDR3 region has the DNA TGCGCCAGCAGCCCGCGACTAGCGGGGGGGGAGACCCAGTACTTC. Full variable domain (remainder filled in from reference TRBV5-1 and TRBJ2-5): KAGVTQTPRYLIKTRGQQVTLSCSPISGHRSVSWYQQTPGQGLQFLFEYFSETQRNKGNFPGRFSGRQFSNSRSEMNVSTLELGDSALYLCASSPRLAGGETQYFGPGTRLLVL.